The 32 T cell receptor beta chains presented below share a single source sample, sequenced in a study of blood T cell repertoires in COVID-19. The data were produced by immunoSEQ multiplex PCR, yet TCRdb's version contains in-frame clones alone and is incomplete. The table has roughly 160,000 clones, approximately 84% seen once. The sample consisted of PBMCs or T cells enriched from blood (not recorded which). These receptors were taken from a woman between 40 and 50 years old with acute COVID-19.

CDR3 residues: CASSRPTSAGTDTQYF. In DNA, the CDR3 is TGTGCCAGCAGCCGACCAACTAGCGCCGGCACAGATACGCAGTATTTT. The rearrangement uses TRBV5-4 and TRBJ2-3; 7 nucleotides line up with TRBD2. Germline V gene lookup returns CDR1 SGHNT and CDR2 YYREEE (reference sequence). J lost 1 base, V lost 4 bases, and 9 bases had no gene match. The CDR3 runs to 16 residues.

The chain combines TRBV30 with TRBJ2-7; 8 bases map to TRBD2. The ends lost 7 bases at V and 5 bases at J; junction bases unmatched: 10. Germline-derived CDR1 and CDR2 are GTSNPN and SVGIG (reference sequence). The CDR3 has 13 amino acids. For the CDR3, the DNA is TGTGCCTCATCCGGGACTAGGTACGACGAGCAGTACTTC. It encodes CASSGTRYDEQYF.

The J gene is TRBJ2-2, the V gene TRBV9; D gene unclear. The CDR3 is 13 residues long. V dropped 4 bases and J dropped 1 base, with 5 bases sitting between them. Germline lookup yields CDR1 SGDLS and CDR2 YYNGEE. CDR3 in DNA: TGTGCCAGCAGCTGGAGGAACACCGGGGAGCTGTTTTTT. It codes for CASSWRNTGELFF.

The J gene is TRBJ2-1, the V gene TRBV7-2, with TRBD2 identical over 7 bases. The junction had 6 bases not matched to a gene; V was cut back by 8 bases and J by 2 bases. Germline V CDR1 and CDR2: SGHTA, FQGNSA. The CDR3 has 14 amino acids. This CDR3 is CASRGSGTYNEQFF. As DNA, the CDR3 is TGTGCCAGCCGCGGGAGTGGGACCTACAATGAGCAGTTCTTC.

This sequence joins TRBV9 and TRBJ2-2; D ambiguous. Germline lookup yields CDR1 SGDLS and CDR2 YYNGEE. CDR3 size: 16 residues. Trimming shortened V by 3 bases and J by 0 bases, and 12 bases separated the two germline ends. The CDR3 reads CASSEAQRTNTGELFF. In nucleotides, the CDR3 is TGTGCCAGCAGCGAAGCTCAGCGAACGAACACCGGGGAGCTGTTTTTT.

With regard to this clone: One junction end disagrees with the germline gene, perhaps due to a read error. Within the sample, other DNA sequences also encode this same CDR3. The chain joins TRBV12-3 or TRBV12-4 to TRBJ2-1, with D perhaps matching TRBD2 (7 bases). The CDR3 runs to 12 residues. The CDR3 spells CASCLGGGGQFF. CDR3 in DNA: TGTGCCAGCTGTTTGGGCGGGGGCGGGCAGTTCTTC.

The chain combines TRBV19 with TRBJ1-1; TRBD1 matches at 8 bases. The germline gives CDR1 LNHDA, CDR2 SQIVND (reference sequence). The CDR3 is made up of 15 amino acids. V lost 7 bases to trimming and J lost 4 bases; unmatched junction nucleotides: 11. The CDR3 region has the DNA TGTGCCAGTAAGGCGGGACAGGCGGCGTTCACTGAAGCTTTCTTT. It is translated as CASKAGQAAFTEAFF. The full variable domain, rest sourced from reference TRBV19 and TRBJ1-1, is DGGITQSPKYLFRKEGQNVTLSCEQNLNHDAMYWYRQDPGQGLRLIYYSQIVNDFQKGDIAEGYSVSREKKESFPLTVTSAQKNPTAFYLCASKAGQAAFTEAFFGQGTRLTVV.

The chain couples TRBV3-1 (or the pseudogene TRBV3-2) to TRBJ1-4; possibly TRBD1 for D (5 bases). The CDR3 runs to 14 residues. Trimming left V 3 bases short and J 7 bases short, with 12 bases between. The germline CDR1 and CDR2 sequences are LGHDT and YNNKEL (reference sequence). The CDR3 region is CASSQRGGAEKLFF. The CDR3 DNA reads as TGTGCCAGCAGCCAGAGGGGAGGGGCTGAAAAACTGTTTTTT.

The chain uses TRBV27 and TRBJ1-2; TRBD1 aligns across 10 bases. Germline trimming cut 2 bases from V and 4 bases from J; bases unmatched to any gene: 4. The CDR3 contains 15 residues. Germline V gene lookup returns CDR1 MNHEY and CDR2 SMNVEV (reference sequence). CDR3 residues: CASSLAGQGGYGYTF. Written as DNA, the CDR3 is TGTGCCAGCAGTTTAGCCGGACAGGGGGGCTATGGCTACACCTTC.

The genes are TRBV30 and TRBJ2-1; 11 bases line up with TRBD2. CDR1 GTSNPN and CDR2 SVGIG come from the germline V gene (reference sequence). J gave up 3 bases and V 7 bases, and 2 bases lay outside the gene matches. The CDR3 contains 13 residues. The CDR3 DNA reads TGTGCCTCTAGCGGGAGGAACTACAATGAGCAGTTCTTC. This codes for CASSGRNYNEQFF.

This chain uses TRBV6-5 with TRBJ2-1; weak D call: TRBD2 (5 bases). Germline V gene sequence: CDR1 MNHEY, CDR2 SVGAGI. Trimming removed 6 bases at V and 10 bases at J, with 16 bases between. The CDR3 has 13 amino acids. The CDR3 region is CASRDPMEDEQFF. The CDR3 DNA reads as TGTGCCAGCAGGGACCCCATGGAGGACGAGCAGTTCTTC.

This sequence joins TRBV7-3 and TRBJ2-1; 9 nucleotides match TRBD2. CDR1 is SGHTA and CDR2 is FQGTGA in the germline V gene. Trimming at V came to 1 base and at J to 5 bases, leaving 6 bases not matched to a gene. The CDR3 length is 16 residues. CDR3 sequence: CASSLMASGTHNEQFF. In nucleotides, the CDR3 is TGTGCCAGCAGCTTAATGGCTAGCGGGACCCACAATGAGCAGTTCTTC.

V and J are TRBV11-3 and TRBJ1-1; 7 bases match TRBD1. The CDR3 is made up of 14 amino acids. After removal of 3 bases from V and 5 bases from J, the junction contained 6 bases not matched to a gene. Germline CDR1 is SGHNT and CDR2 is YENEEA. The CDR3 spells CASSLRGRETEAFF. CDR3 DNA sequence: TGTGCCAGCAGCTTGAGGGGGCGAGAGACTGAAGCTTTCTTT.

This clone was recorded only once. The rearrangement uses TRBV10-3 and TRBJ1-1; 9 bases agree with TRBD1. There are 12 residues in the CDR3. V was clipped by 6 bases and J by 5 bases; unmatched bases: 1. CDR1 ENHRY and CDR2 SYGVKD come from the germline V gene. The CDR3 nucleotides read TGTGCCATCAGGGGACAGGGAACTGAAGCTTTCTTT. Protein sequence: CAIRGQGTEAFF.

This sequence joins TRBV7-2 and TRBJ2-1, with D hard to call. This CDR3 is built from 13 residues. Looked up from germline, CDR1 is SGHTA and CDR2 is FQGNSA. Trimming cost V 6 bases and J 8 bases, with 14 bases left between them. The CDR3 spells CASSPKRYDEQFF. CDR3 sequence (DNA): TGTGCCAGCAGTCCTAAGAGGTACGATGAGCAGTTCTTC.

The chain is built from TRBV18 and TRBJ1-2, with TRBD1 identical over 7 bases. This CDR3 is built from 14 residues. V shed 2 bases and J 8 bases; nucleotides not matched to a gene: 8. Germline CDR1 reads KGHSH; CDR2 reads LQKENI. CDR3 region: CASSPEGGASGYTF. The DNA for the CDR3 is TGTGCCAGCTCACCAGAAGGGGGCGCTTCCGGCTACACCTTC.

The V and J genes are TRBV30 and TRBJ2-5, with 7 bases identical to TRBD1. Germline V lookup: CDR1 GTSNPN, CDR2 SVGIG (reference sequence). Unmatched junction bases numbered 1, after V lost 1 base and J lost 5 bases. CDR3 size: 12 residues. This chain's CDR3 is CAWSEGAETQYF. The DNA for the CDR3 is TGTGCCTGGAGTGAGGGGGCGGAGACCCAGTACTTC.

The sample holds one count of this clone. This chain links TRBV6-6 with TRBJ2-1; D remains ambiguous. The CDR3 runs to 11 residues. V dropped 5 bases and J dropped 6 bases, with 5 bases sitting between them. In germline, CDR1 is MNHNY, CDR2 SVGAGI (reference sequence). Written as DNA, the CDR3 is TGTGCCAGCAGTCCCCTCAATGAGCAGTTCTTC. As protein: CASSPLNEQFF.

The chain couples TRBV18 to TRBJ1-5; the match to TRBD1 covers 10 bases. V was pared by 2 bases and J by 6 bases, with 13 bases of the junction left unmatched. This CDR3 has 18 residues. Germline V gene sequence: CDR1 KGHSH, CDR2 LQKENI. The CDR3 spells CASSPFSSGQGIGQPQHF. The CDR3 DNA is TGTGCCAGCTCACCATTCTCGTCGGGACAGGGGATTGGTCAGCCCCAGCATTTT.

The rearrangement uses TRBV27 and TRBJ2-3, with 14 bases identical to TRBD2. The junction had 9 bases not matched to a gene; V was cut back by 5 bases and J by 5 bases. Looked up from germline, CDR1 is MNHEY and CDR2 is SMNVEV (reference sequence). This CDR3 has 17 residues. The DNA for the CDR3 is TGTGCCAGCAGTATACCGGGACTAGCGGGAGATAAAGATACGCAGTATTTT. Amino acid sequence: CASSIPGLAGDKDTQYF.

The chain employs TRBV7-9 and TRBJ2-1, with TRBD1 matching 9 bases. V trimming: 4 bases; J trimming: 5 bases; junction bases outside the gene matches: 3. Germline loops: CDR1 SEHNR, CDR2 FQNEAQ (reference sequence). This CDR3 contains 14 residues. CDR3 DNA: TGTGCCAGCAGCTACTGGACAGGGGACAATGAGCAGTTCTTC. Protein sequence: CASSYWTGDNEQFF.

The CDR3 here is CSASGPGDTEAFF. DNA for the CDR3: TGCAGTGCTAGTGGCCCGGGGGACACTGAAGCTTTCTTT. The chain carries TRBV20-1 and TRBJ1-1; weak D call: TRBD1 (5 bases). CDR1 and CDR2 (germline): DFQATT, SNEGSKA (reference sequence). This CDR3 comprises 13 residues. The V and J ends lost 3 bases and 3 bases respectively, with 11 bases between them.

In this sample, this clone turned up a few times. J is TRBJ1-4 and V is TRBV7-9; 7 bases align to TRBD1. The CDR3 is made up of 17 amino acids. Germline trimming cut 4 bases from V and 7 bases from J; bases unmatched to any gene: 15. CDR1 is SEHNR and CDR2 is FQNEAQ in the germline V gene (reference sequence). CDR3 protein: CASSSLDRTGVGEKLFF. The CDR3 bases are TGTGCCAGCAGCTCACTGGATCGCACAGGGGTTGGTGAAAAACTGTTTTTT.

V usage is TRBV4-2 and J usage is TRBJ2-3; 9 nucleotides agree with TRBD2. This CDR3 has 17 amino acids. From germline, CDR1 is LGHNA and CDR2 YNFKEQ. The trim removed 4 bases at V and 8 bases at J, leaving 16 bases unmatched. In DNA form, the CDR3 reads TGTGCCAGCAGCCCCCTCCTGCCAGCGGGAGGCTTGGTTACGCAGTATTTT. Amino acids: CASSPLLPAGGLVTQYF.

The chain is built from TRBV5-1 and TRBJ2-3; 10 bases agree with TRBD2. V lost 2 bases, J lost 6 bases, and 12 bases stayed unmatched. Looked up from germline, CDR1 is SGHRS and CDR2 is YFSETQ. CDR3 length equals 17 residues. The CDR3 loop is CASSLVPAGGAQDTQYF. CDR3 nucleotide sequence: TGCGCCAGCAGCTTAGTTCCAGCGGGAGGGGCTCAGGATACGCAGTATTTT.

The gene calls are TRBV6-5 and TRBJ2-5; 7 bases are shared with TRBD1. Trimming removed 6 bases from V and 4 bases from J; junction bases left unmatched: 2. Germline V lookup: CDR1 MNHEY, CDR2 SVGAGI. CDR3 length equals 12 residues. CDR3: CASRDRRETQYF. CDR3 DNA sequence: TGTGCCAGCAGGGACAGGCGAGAGACCCAGTACTTC.

This chain connects TRBV10-1 to TRBJ2-7, with a weak D call TRBD1 (5 bases). V gave up 7 bases and J gave up 12 bases, with 19 bases separating them. CDR3 length: 12 residues. The germline V gene encodes CDR1 WNHNN and CDR2 SYGVQD (reference sequence). The CDR3 bases are TGCGCCAGCAACCCTTCTCAGGGTTCAGGGTACGTC. It specifies CASNPSQGSGYV.

The sample holds one count of this clone. This rearrangement joins TRBV4-1 to TRBJ2-1, with 10 bases matching TRBD1. Germline V gene lookup returns CDR1 MGHRA and CDR2 YSYEKL. This CDR3 is built from 15 residues. V was pared by 7 bases and J by 4 bases, with 7 bases of the junction left unmatched. CDR3 DNA: TGCGCCAGCACCCTCCGGGACAGGGGATACAATGAGCAGTTCTTC. It yields the protein CASTLRDRGYNEQFF.

The chain has TRBV28 and TRBJ1-2; TRBD1 matches at 7 bases. This CDR3 contains 15 residues. J lost 2 bases, V lost 2 bases, and 5 bases had no gene match. The germline gives CDR1 MDHEN, CDR2 SYDVKM. The CDR3 DNA sequence: TGTGCCAGCAGTTTAGTAGGGGGCGAAAACTATGGCTACACCTTC. This sequence encodes CASSLVGGENYGYTF.

The chain couples TRBV5-1 to TRBJ1-1; 7 nucleotides line up with TRBD1. V lost 6 bases, J lost 0 bases, and 8 bases stayed unmatched. Looked up from germline, CDR1 is SGHRS and CDR2 is YFSETQ. The CDR3 consists of 15 residues. The CDR3 sequence is CASTTGMGLNTEAFF. The CDR3 DNA is TGCGCCAGCACGACAGGGATGGGCTTGAACACTGAAGCTTTCTTT.

The V call is TRBV19, the J call TRBJ2-5; 8 nucleotides align to TRBD2. The CDR3 totals 15 residues. The J segment lost 7 bases and the V segment lost 6 bases, leaving 13 bases of the junction unmatched. Germline CDR1 LNHDA, CDR2 SQIVND (reference sequence). The CDR3 is CASSPRGGGPRTQYF. The CDR3 DNA follows: TGTGCCAGTAGCCCCCGGGGGGGTGGACCAAGGACCCAGTACTTC.

This clone was seen many times. This sequence joins TRBV19 and TRBJ2-5, with D unclear. CDR3 length equals 15 residues. CDR1 is LNHDA and CDR2 is SQIVND in the germline V gene (reference sequence). V was clipped by 8 bases and J by 0 bases, with 16 bases between them. The CDR3 reads CASAPRSVYQETQYF. Written as DNA, the CDR3 is TGTGCCAGTGCCCCCCGCAGCGTATACCAAGAGACCCAGTACTTC.